This is a list of T cell receptor beta chains from one sample in a study of cytomegalovirus exposure and HLA in healthy donors. The protocol was immunoSEQ multiplex PCR, while the TCRdb copy is restricted to in-frame clones and leaves out a portion. The sample has some 130,000 clones, 80% seen once; the top ten hold 1%. Source material: PBMCs. The receptors derive from a man between 40 and 49 years old in good health and CMV-seronegative. CDR3s include the opening cysteine and the closing phenylalanine or tryptophan. Each record gives: clone size, D gene, J gene, V gene, CDR3 DNA, CDR3 protein. A D gene is named only where the DNA matches it firmly. Clone size appears in some rows only: once, few, many, or a class for an expanded clone.

>-|TRBD2|TRBJ2-3|TRBV6-1
TGTGCCAGCAGTGCTCTAGCGGGGGACACAGATACGCAGTATTTT
CASSALAGDTDTQYF
>-|TRBD1|TRBJ2-2|TRBV6-1
TGTGCCAGCAGTGAAGACAGGGGCGGGGAGCTGTTTTTT
CASSEDRGGELFF
>-|TRBD1|TRBJ2-6|TRBV28
TGTGCCAGCAGTTTATCGACAGGGCCTGGGGCCAACGTCCTGACTTTC
CASSLSTGPGANVLTF
>-|-|TRBJ2-1|TRBV19
TGTGCCAGTAGTATGAGTCAACGGGGGACTCGTTTTAATGAGCAGTTCTTC
CASSMSQRGTRFNEQFF
>-|TRBD1|TRBJ2-1|TRBV29-1
TGCAGCGCCGCTAGACAGGGAAACAATGAGCAGTTCTTC
CSAARQGNNEQFF
>-|TRBD2|TRBJ2-5|TRBV7-7
TGTGCCAGCAGCTTAGCACTAGCGGGAGTAGAGACCCAGTACTTC
CASSLALAGVETQYF
>few|-|TRBJ2-3|TRBV7-2
TGTGCCAGCAGCTTAGACAGCTTCACAGATACGCAGTATTTT
CASSLDSFTDTQYF
>-|TRBD2|TRBJ2-3|TRBV6-5
TGTGCCAGCAGTTATGGGGGCGGGAGGGGTGATACGCAGTATTTT
CASSYGGGRGDTQYF
>-|TRBD2|TRBJ2-7|TRBV15
TGTGCCACCAGTTCGACTAGCGGGAGAGGCGGGTACGAGCAGTACTTC
CATSSTSGRGGYEQYF
>-|TRBD2|TRBJ2-2|TRBV6-4
TGTGCCAGCAGTCCGGGACTAGTTACCACCGGGGAGCTGTTTTTT
CASSPGLVTTGELFF
>-|-|TRBJ1-5|TRBV28
TGTGCCAGCAGACCCCGGGGGGGTGGCAATCAGCCCCAGCATTTT
CASRPRGGGNQPQHF
>-|-|TRBJ1-2|TRBV27
TGTGCCAGTAGACCAGGCGGGTGGATGGGCAACTATGGCTACACCTTC
CASRPGGWMGNYGYTF
>-|-|TRBJ1-5|TRBV2
TGTGCCAGCAGTGAAGCGCCACAGGGTAGTCAGCCCCAGCATTTT
CASSEAPQGSQPQHF
>-|TRBD1|TRBJ1-2|TRBV30
TGTGCCCTAAGGGACAGAGGCTACACCTTC
CALRDRGYTF
>-|TRBD1|TRBJ2-7|TRBV18
TGTGCCAGCTCACCATCGGGACAGGGGTGGTACGAGCAGTACTTC
CASSPSGQGWYEQYF
>few|TRBD2|TRBJ2-2|TRBV6-1
TGTGCCAGCAGACCCAGCGGGGGGAACACCGGGGAGCTGTTTTTT
CASRPSGGNTGELFF
>-|TRBD1|TRBJ2-7|TRBV5-1
TGCGCCAGCAGATTGGACAGGGCAGACGAGCAGTACTTC
CASRLDRADEQYF
>-|-|TRBJ2-1|TRBV7-9
TGTGCCAGCAGCCATCGACTAGGGGATGAGCAGTTCTTC
CASSHRLGDEQFF
>few|TRBD2|TRBJ2-3|TRBV6-1
TGTGCCAGCAGTGGTCTAGCGGGGAGCACAGATACGCAGTATTTT
CASSGLAGSTDTQYF
>-|-|TRBJ1-2|TRBV5-1
TGCGCCAGCAGCTTGGCCCAGGGTGATCCCTTCTATGGCTACACCTTC
CASSLAQGDPFYGYTF
>-|-|TRBJ2-2|TRBV27
TGTGCCAGCAGAGGTGGGAGTTCGGCCAACACCGGGGAGCTGTTTTTT
CASRGGSSANTGELFF
>-|-|TRBJ2-3|TRBV10-3
TGTGCCATCAGTGACGGGAGCACAGATACGCAGTATTTT
CAISDGSTDTQYF
>-|TRBD1|TRBJ1-4|TRBV2
TGTGCCAGCAGTGAAGGGGGAACAGGGGGGCGAGGTGAAAAACTGTTTTTT
CASSEGGTGGRGEKLFF
>-|TRBD2|TRBJ2-7|TRBV28
TGTGCCAGCAGGCCTGGCGGGAGTGCATACGAGCAGTACTTC
CASRPGGSAYEQYF
>-|TRBD2|TRBJ2-2|TRBV6-1
TGTGCCAGCCGCCGGGGGGGGACCGGGGAGCTGTTTTTT
CASRRGGTGELFF
>-|TRBD1|TRBJ1-2|TRBV6-6
TGTGCCAGCAGTACCGCGGGACAGAACAATAACTATGGCTACACCTTC
CASSTAGQNNNYGYTF
>once|-|TRBJ2-2|TRBV2
TGTGCCAGCAGCGCCGGGAGATACACCGGGGAGCTGTTTTTT
CASSAGRYTGELFF
>-|TRBD2|TRBJ2-2|TRBV11-2
TGTGCCAGCAGCTTGGGGGGAGGGAGCGGGGAGCTGTTTTTT
CASSLGGGSGELFF
>-|-|TRBJ1-5|TRBV4-1
TGCGCCAGCAGCCAAGATCGCGGGGGCCTGAATCAGCCCCAGCATTTT
CASSQDRGGLNQPQHF
>-|-|TRBJ1-6|TRBV2
TGTGCCAGCAGGCTCCAGAGCTATACTAGCTCCTATAATTCACCCCTCCACTTT
CASRLQSYTSSYNSPLHF
>-|-|TRBJ2-5|TRBV28
TGTGCCAGCAGTTTAGGACTGACCCAAGAGACCCAGTACTTC
CASSLGLTQETQYF
>-|-|TRBJ1-5|TRBV7-9
TGTGCCAGCAGCCCAGGGGACGGTTCCAACCAGCCCCAGCATTTT
CASSPGDGSNQPQHF
>-|-|TRBJ2-2|TRBV9
TGTGCCAGCAACGGGGGATGGAACACCGGGGAGCTGTTTTTT
CASNGGWNTGELFF
>few|-|TRBJ1-3|TRBV2
TGTGCCAGCAGCCAGGTATCAAACACCATATATTTT
CASSQVSNTIYF
>-|-|TRBJ2-5|TRBV5-4
TGTGCCAGCAGCTCCGAACGTAGAACCCAAGAGACCCAGTACTTC
CASSSERRTQETQYF
>-|-|TRBJ2-1|TRBV5-5
TGTGCCAGCAGCTTGGGACAGACCTGGGATGAGCAGTTCTTC
CASSLGQTWDEQFF
>few|-|TRBJ1-1|TRBV18
TGTGCCAGCTCCCCAAAGGGGATCACTGAAGCTTTCTTT
CASSPKGITEAFF
>-|-|TRBJ1-5|TRBV2
TGTGCCAGCAAGGCACAGTATCAGCCCCAGCATTTT
CASKAQYQPQHF
>-|-|TRBJ1-4|TRBV30
TGTGCCTCTCAACGGGGGGTAAATGAAAAACTGTTTTTT
CASQRGVNEKLFF